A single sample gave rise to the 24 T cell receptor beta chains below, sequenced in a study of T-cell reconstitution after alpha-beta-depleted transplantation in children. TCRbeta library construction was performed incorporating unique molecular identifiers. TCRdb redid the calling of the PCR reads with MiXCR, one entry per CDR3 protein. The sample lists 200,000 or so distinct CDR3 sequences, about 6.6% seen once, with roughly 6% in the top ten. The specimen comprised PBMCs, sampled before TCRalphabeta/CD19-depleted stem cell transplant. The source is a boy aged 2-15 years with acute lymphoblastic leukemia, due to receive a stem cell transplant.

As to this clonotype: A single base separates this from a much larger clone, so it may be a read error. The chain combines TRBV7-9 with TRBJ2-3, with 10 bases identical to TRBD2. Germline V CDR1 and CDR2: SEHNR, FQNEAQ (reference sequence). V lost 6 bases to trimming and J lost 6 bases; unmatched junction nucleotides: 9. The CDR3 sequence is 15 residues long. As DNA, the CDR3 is TGTGCCAGCAGTGAAGCGGGAGGGCCCAGGGATACGCAGTATTTT. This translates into CASSEAGGPRDTQYF.

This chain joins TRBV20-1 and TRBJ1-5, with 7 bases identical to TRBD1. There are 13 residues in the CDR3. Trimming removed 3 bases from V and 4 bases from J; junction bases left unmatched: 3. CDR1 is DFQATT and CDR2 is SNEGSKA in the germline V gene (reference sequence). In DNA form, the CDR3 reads TGCAGTGCTAGGTCGACAGGGAATCAGCCCCAGCATTTT. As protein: CSARSTGNQPQHF.

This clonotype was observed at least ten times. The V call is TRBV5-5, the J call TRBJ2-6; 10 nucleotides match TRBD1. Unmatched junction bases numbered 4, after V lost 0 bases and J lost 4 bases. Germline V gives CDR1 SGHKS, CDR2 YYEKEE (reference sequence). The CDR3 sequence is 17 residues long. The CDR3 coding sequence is TGTGCCAGCAGCTTGGATGGGACAGGGGTCGGGGCCAACGTCCTGACTTTC. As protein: CASSLDGTGVGANVLTF.

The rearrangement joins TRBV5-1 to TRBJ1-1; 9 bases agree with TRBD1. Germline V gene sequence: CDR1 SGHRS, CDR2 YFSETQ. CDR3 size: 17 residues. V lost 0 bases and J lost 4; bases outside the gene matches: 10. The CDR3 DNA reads TGCGCCAGCAGCTTGGGAGGGACAGGGAGGGTGAGCACTGAAGCTTTCTTT. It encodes CASSLGGTGRVSTEAFF.

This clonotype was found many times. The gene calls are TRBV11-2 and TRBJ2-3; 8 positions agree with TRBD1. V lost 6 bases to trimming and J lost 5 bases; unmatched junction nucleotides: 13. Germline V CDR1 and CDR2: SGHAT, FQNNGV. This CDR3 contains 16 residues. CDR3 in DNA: TGTGCCAGCAGTCTTCTTACCCAGGGGGCAAAAGATACGCAGTATTTT. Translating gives CASSLLTQGAKDTQYF.

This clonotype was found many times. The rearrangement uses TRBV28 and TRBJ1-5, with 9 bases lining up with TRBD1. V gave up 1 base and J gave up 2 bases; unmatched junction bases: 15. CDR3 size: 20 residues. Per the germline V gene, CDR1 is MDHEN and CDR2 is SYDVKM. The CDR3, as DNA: TGTGCCAGCAGTTTATTGCTGCAAGTTACAGGGGGCTCGGGCAATCAGCCCCAGCATTTT. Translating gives CASSLLLQVTGGSGNQPQHF. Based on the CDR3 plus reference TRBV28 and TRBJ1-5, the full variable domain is DVKVTQSSRYLVKRTGEKVFLECVQDMDHENMFWYRQDPGLGLRLIYFSYDVKMKEKGDIPEGYSVSREKKERFSLILESASTNQTSMYLCASSLLLQVTGGSGNQPQHFGDGTRLSIL.

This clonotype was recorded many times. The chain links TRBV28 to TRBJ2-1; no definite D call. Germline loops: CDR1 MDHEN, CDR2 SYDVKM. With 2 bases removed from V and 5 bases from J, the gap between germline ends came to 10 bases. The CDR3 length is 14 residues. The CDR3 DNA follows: TGTGCCAGCAGTTTAAACGGCAGGAACAATGAGCAGTTCTTC. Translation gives CASSLNGRNNEQFF.

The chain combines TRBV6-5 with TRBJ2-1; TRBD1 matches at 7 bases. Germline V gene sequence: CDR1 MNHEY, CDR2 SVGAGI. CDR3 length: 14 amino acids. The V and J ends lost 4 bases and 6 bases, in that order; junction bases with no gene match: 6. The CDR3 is CASSSTTGVNEQFF. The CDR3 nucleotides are TGTGCCAGCAGTTCCACCACAGGGGTCAATGAGCAGTTCTTC.

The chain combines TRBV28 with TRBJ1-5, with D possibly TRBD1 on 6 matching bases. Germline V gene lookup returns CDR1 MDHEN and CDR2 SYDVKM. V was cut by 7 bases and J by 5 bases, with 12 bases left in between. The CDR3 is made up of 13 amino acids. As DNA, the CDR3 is TGTGCCAGCACAGGGGCGAGGGATCAGCCCCAGCATTTT. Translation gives CASTGARDQPQHF.

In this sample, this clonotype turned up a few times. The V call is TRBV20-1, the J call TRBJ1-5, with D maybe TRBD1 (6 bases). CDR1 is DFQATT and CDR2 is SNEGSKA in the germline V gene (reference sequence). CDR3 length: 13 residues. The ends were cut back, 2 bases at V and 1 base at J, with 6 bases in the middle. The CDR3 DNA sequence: TGCAGTGCTAGACAGGGGAGCAATCAGCCCCAGCATTTT. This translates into CSARQGSNQPQHF.

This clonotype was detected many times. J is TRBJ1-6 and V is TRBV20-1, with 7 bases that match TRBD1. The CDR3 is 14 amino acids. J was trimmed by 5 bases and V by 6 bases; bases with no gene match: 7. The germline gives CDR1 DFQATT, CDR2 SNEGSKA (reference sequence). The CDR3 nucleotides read TGCAGTGCACGCCTCGGGACAGATAATTCACCCCTCCACTTT. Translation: CSARLGTDNSPLHF.

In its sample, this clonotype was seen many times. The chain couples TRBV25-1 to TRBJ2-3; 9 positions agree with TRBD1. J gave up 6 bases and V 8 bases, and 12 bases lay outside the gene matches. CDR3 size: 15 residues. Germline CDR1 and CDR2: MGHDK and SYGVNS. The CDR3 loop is CASGTFGTGNDTQYF. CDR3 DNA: TGTGCCAGCGGAACTTTCGGGACAGGGAACGATACGCAGTATTTT.

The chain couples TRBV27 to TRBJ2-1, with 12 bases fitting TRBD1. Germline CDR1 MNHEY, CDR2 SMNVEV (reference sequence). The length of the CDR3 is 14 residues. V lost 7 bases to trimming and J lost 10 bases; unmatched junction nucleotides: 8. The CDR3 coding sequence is TGTGCCAGCACCCCGGGACAGGGGGCGAAGGAGCAGTTCTTC. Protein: CASTPGQGAKEQFF.

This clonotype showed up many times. The CDR3 coding sequence is TGTGCCAGCAGCTCGTATACGGGGGCATTGCCAGATACGCAGTATTTT. Encoded protein: CASSSYTGALPDTQYF. The chain carries TRBV7-9 and TRBJ2-3; D is tentatively TRBD1 or TRBD2 (6 bases each). The CDR3 is 16 amino acids. Between the trimmed V and J ends, which lost 4 bases and 4 bases, there was a span of 18 bases. Germline V gives CDR1 SEHNR, CDR2 FQNEAQ (reference sequence). The full variable domain, in which reference TRBV7-9 and TRBJ2-3 provide the parts outside the CDR3, is DTGVSQNPRHKITKRGQNVTFRCDPISEHNRLYWYRQTLGQGPEFLTYFQNEAQLEKSRLLSDRFSAERPKGSFSTLEIQRTEQGDSAMYLCASSSYTGALPDTQYFGPGTRLTVL.

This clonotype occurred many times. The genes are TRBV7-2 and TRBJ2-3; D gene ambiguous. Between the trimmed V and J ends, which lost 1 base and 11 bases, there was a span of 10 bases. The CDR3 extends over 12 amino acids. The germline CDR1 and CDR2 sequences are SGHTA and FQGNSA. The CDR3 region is CASSLDLVLQYF. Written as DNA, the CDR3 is TGTGCCAGCAGCTTAGATCTCGTTTTGCAGTATTTT.

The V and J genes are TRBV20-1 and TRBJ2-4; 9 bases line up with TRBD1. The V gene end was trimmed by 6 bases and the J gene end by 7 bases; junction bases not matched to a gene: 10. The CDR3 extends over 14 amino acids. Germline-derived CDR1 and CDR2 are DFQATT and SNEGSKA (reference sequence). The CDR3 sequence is CSARQDRGDNIQYF. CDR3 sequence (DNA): TGCAGTGCACGGCAAGACAGGGGGGACAACATTCAGTACTTC.

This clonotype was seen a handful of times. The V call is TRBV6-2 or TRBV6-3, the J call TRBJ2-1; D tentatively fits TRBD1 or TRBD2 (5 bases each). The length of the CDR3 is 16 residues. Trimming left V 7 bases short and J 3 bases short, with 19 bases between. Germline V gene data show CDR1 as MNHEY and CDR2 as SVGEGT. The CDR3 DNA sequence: TGTGCCAGCACTCCCTCTCGGGACGTGTACTACAATGAGCAGTTCTTC. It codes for CASTPSRDVYYNEQFF.

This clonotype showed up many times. The DNA for the CDR3 is TGTGCCAGCAGTCCTACAGGGTATCCAGATACGCAGTATTTT. Its protein product is CASSPTGYPDTQYF. The chain recombines TRBV12-3 or TRBV12-4 with TRBJ2-3; possibly TRBD1 for D (6 bases). V was trimmed by 5 bases and J by 4 bases, leaving 13 bases between them. The CDR3 is made up of 14 amino acids.

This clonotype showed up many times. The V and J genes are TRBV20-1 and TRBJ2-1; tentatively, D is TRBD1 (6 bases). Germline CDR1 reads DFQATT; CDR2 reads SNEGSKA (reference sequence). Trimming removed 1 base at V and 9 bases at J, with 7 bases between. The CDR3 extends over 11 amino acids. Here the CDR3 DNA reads TGCAGTGCTAGAGTAGGGGGTGAGCAGTTCTTC. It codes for CSARVGGEQFF.

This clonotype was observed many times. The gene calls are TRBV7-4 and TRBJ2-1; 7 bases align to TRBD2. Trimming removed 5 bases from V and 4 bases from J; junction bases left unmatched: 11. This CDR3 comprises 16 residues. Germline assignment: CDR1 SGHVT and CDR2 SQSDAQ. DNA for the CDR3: TGTGCCAGCAGCAAGGAAAAAGCGGGAAAGTACAATGAGCAGTTCTTC. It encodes CASSKEKAGKYNEQFF. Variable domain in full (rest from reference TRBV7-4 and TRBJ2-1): GAGVSQSPRYKVAKRGRDVALRCDSISGHVTLYWYRQTLGQGSEVLTYSQSDAQRDKSGRPSGRFSAERPERSVSTLKIQRTEQGDSAVYLCASSKEKAGKYNEQFFGPGTRLTVL.

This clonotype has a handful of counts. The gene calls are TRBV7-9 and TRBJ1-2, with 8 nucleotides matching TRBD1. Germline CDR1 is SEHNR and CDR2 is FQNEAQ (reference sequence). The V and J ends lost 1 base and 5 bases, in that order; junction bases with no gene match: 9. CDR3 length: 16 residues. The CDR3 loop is CASSLDLPGQEYGYTF. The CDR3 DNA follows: TGTGCCAGCAGCTTAGACCTCCCGGGACAGGAATATGGCTACACCTTC.

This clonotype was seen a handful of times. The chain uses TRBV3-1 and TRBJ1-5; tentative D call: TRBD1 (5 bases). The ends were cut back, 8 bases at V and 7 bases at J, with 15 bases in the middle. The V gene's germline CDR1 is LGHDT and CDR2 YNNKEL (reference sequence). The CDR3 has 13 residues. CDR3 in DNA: TGTGCCAGCGGATTTAGGGGTTCGCAGCCCCAGCATTTT. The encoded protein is CASGFRGSQPQHF. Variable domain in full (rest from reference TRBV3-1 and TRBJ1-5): DTAVSQTPKYLVTQMGNDKSIKCEQNLGHDTMYWYKQDSKKFLKIMFSYNNKELIINETVPNRFSPKSPDKAHLNLHINSLELGDSAVYFCASGFRGSQPQHFGDGTRLSIL.

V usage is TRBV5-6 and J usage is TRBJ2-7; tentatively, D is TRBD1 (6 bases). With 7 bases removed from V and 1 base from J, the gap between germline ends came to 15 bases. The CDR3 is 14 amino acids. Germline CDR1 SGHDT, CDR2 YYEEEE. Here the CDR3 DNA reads TGTGCCAGCGGTCTCCTCGGGACATCCTACGAGCAGTACTTC. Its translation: CASGLLGTSYEQYF.

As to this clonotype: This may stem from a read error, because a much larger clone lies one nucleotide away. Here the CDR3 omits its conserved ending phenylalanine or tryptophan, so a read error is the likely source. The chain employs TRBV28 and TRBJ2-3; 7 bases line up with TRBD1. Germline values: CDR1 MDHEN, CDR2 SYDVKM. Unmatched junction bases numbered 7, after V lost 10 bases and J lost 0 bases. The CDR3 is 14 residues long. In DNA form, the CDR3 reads TGTGCCATCGAACACAGGGGAAGCACAGATACGCAGTATTTG. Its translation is CAIEHRGSTDTQYL.